These 28 T cell receptor beta chains came from one sample sequenced in a study of T cell repertoires in cytomegalovirus infection. The antigens for these receptors are not known. TCRdb analysed the reads with MiXCR anew, one entry per CDR3 protein. This table holds 800,000 to 950,000 distinct CDR3 sequences, around a third found once. The material sequenced was cultured CD8+ T cells from PBMCs, taken from culture after CMV antigen stimulation. The receptors were gathered from a human donor in good health (CMV status not recorded). Some clones in this sample may be carry-over from other donors' samples.

This clonotype was counted between two and nine times. This chain links TRBV12-3 or TRBV12-4 with TRBJ2-2; D unresolved. The CDR3 length is 14 residues. Trimming shortened V by 3 bases and J by 1 base, and 6 bases separated the two germline ends. The CDR3 here is CASSFLMNTGELFF. The CDR3 DNA sequence: TGTGCCAGCAGTTTCCTTATGAACACCGGGGAGCTGTTTTTT.

Of note for this clonotype: A junction boundary mismatches the germline segment, possibly from a read error. This chain links TRBV19 with TRBJ1-2; D may be TRBD1 (5 bases). The CDR3 contains 13 residues. Germline assignment: CDR1 LNHDA and CDR2 SQIVND (reference sequence). CDR3 loop: CASSRDENYDYTF. CDR3 DNA: TGTGCCAGTAGTAGGGACGAGAACTATGACTACACCTTC.

At least ten counts were recorded for this clonotype. The chain has TRBV7-8 and TRBJ2-3, with unresolved D. The germline CDR1 and CDR2 sequences are SGHVS and FQNEAQ. With 5 bases removed from V and 2 bases from J, the gap between germline ends came to 8 bases. The length of the CDR3 is 13 residues. The CDR3 DNA sequence: TGTGCCAGCAGCCGAGGAATCACAGATACGCAGTATTTT. Translated, it gives CASSRGITDTQYF.

Only a few counts were recorded for this clonotype. This chain connects TRBV6-6 to TRBJ2-1; 8 nucleotides match TRBD2. Germline V gene lookup returns CDR1 MNHNY and CDR2 SVGAGI (reference sequence). The CDR3 is 17 amino acids. The trim removed 1 base at V and 0 bases at J, leaving 5 bases unmatched. CDR3 region: CASSYLLRGASYNEQFF. DNA of the CDR3: TGTGCCAGCAGTTACTTGTTGCGGGGGGCCTCCTACAATGAGCAGTTCTTC.

This clonotype appeared a few times. V gene TRBV7-9 combines with J gene TRBJ1-1; no clear D. V was cut by 3 bases and J by 4 bases, with 9 bases left in between. The CDR3 is 13 amino acids. Germline-derived CDR1 and CDR2 are SEHNR and FQNEAQ (reference sequence). The CDR3: CASSFSPGTEAFF. CDR3 nucleotide sequence: TGTGCCAGCAGCTTCTCGCCGGGCACTGAAGCTTTCTTT.

This sequence joins TRBV6-1 and TRBJ2-7; D gene ambiguous. Trimming stripped 3 bases from V and 6 bases from J, with 6 bases between. CDR1 and CDR2 from the germline V gene are MNHNS and SASEGT. This CDR3 has 11 amino acids. The CDR3 region has the DNA TGTGCCAGCAGTGAGGTACTCGAGCAGTACTTC. This gives the protein CASSEVLEQYF.

This sequence joins TRBV2 and TRBJ2-5; TRBD1 or TRBD2 may be the D gene (5 bases each). Deletions cut 6 bases from V and 4 bases from J, with 18 bases between. Germline-derived CDR1 and CDR2 are SNHLY and FYNNEI. The CDR3 is 15 residues long. The CDR3 coding sequence is TGTGCCAGCAGCGCCACGGACGGTGGGGGAGAGACCCAGTACTTC. The encoded protein is CASSATDGGGETQYF.

In this sample, this clonotype turned up many times. V usage is TRBV7-6 and J usage is TRBJ2-1; TRBD2 matches 10 bases. V dropped 1 base and J dropped 8; count of bases not matched to a gene: 17. This CDR3 has 19 amino acids. Germline lookup yields CDR1 SGHVS and CDR2 FNYEAQ. CDR3: CASSLDPYGSGGAGYEQFF. The CDR3 DNA follows: TGTGCCAGCAGCTTAGACCCCTATGGAAGCGGGGGGGCGGGTTATGAGCAGTTCTTC.

The chain carries TRBV27 and TRBJ1-5; D ambiguous. The germline V gene has CDR1 MNHEY and CDR2 SMNVEV (reference sequence). Trimming took off 2 bases at V and 4 bases at J, with 9 bases between the two ends. The CDR3 is made up of 14 amino acids. Here the CDR3 reads CASSLVAHNQPQHF. CDR3 nucleotide sequence: TGTGCCAGCAGTTTAGTGGCGCATAATCAGCCCCAGCATTTT.

This clonotype was observed a few times. This sequence joins TRBV19 and TRBJ2-1; TRBD1 agrees at 7 bases. The CDR3 has 15 residues. Per germline, CDR1 LNHDA and CDR2 SQIVND (reference sequence). V was clipped by 7 bases and J by 4 bases; unmatched bases: 10. CDR3 protein: CASNKAGGPYNEQFF. The CDR3 DNA reads as TGTGCCAGTAACAAAGCAGGGGGTCCTTACAATGAGCAGTTCTTC.

This clonotype was seen more than once but under ten times. The chain uses TRBV12-3 or TRBV12-4 and TRBJ1-2; a possible D gene is TRBD1 (6 bases). CDR3 length: 14 residues. The V end lost 5 bases, the J end lost 6 bases, and 16 bases lay between the germline ends. The DNA of the CDR3 is TGTGCCAGCAGTCCGACAGGCACGGGTGATGGCTACACCTTC. Translated: CASSPTGTGDGYTF.

The V call is TRBV6-5, the J call TRBJ2-3, with 8 bases lining up with TRBD2. With V trimmed by 6 bases and J by 0 bases, 11 bases remained unmatched. In germline, CDR1 is MNHEY, CDR2 SVGAGI. This CDR3 is 17 amino acids long. In DNA form, the CDR3 reads TGTGCCAGCAGCTGGGGACTTAGCGGGGCTAGCACAGATACGCAGTATTTT. Translating gives CASSWGLSGASTDTQYF.

In its sample, this clonotype was seen a few times. The chain uses TRBV7-6 and TRBJ1-5; D might be TRBD1 (5 bases). The V end was cut by 5 bases, the J end by 11 bases, with 16 bases between. This CDR3 has 13 residues. Germline loops: CDR1 SGHVS, CDR2 FNYEAQ. The CDR3 spells CASSPGGGIAQHF. The CDR3 nucleotides read TGTGCCAGCAGCCCCGGGGGGGGGATAGCCCAGCATTTT.

The chain uses TRBV27 and TRBJ1-1, with D perhaps TRBD1 (6 bases). The CDR3 sequence is 14 residues long. CDR1 and CDR2 (germline): MNHEY, SMNVEV (reference sequence). The V end lost 3 bases, the J end lost 3 bases, and 11 bases lay between the germline ends. CDR3: CASSFVQGHTEAFF. The CDR3 DNA sequence: TGTGCCAGCAGTTTTGTACAGGGCCACACTGAAGCTTTCTTT.

Details on this clonotype: A single base separates this from a much larger clone, so it may be a read error. The chain carries TRBV7-8 and TRBJ1-5; 7 nucleotides line up with TRBD1. This CDR3 spans 17 amino acids. The germline V gene has CDR1 SGHVS and CDR2 FQNEAQ. V lost 5 bases, J lost 3 bases, and 13 bases stayed unmatched. In nucleotides, the CDR3 is TGTGCCAGCAGCCTCGGGACCGGGACAGTAACCAATCAGCCCCAGCATTTT. Protein product: CASSLGTGTVTNQPQHF.

This clonotype has a handful of counts. This chain joins TRBV12-3 or TRBV12-4 and TRBJ2-2; D may be TRBD1 or TRBD2 (5 bases each). This CDR3 has 16 amino acids. V lost 7 bases, J lost 8 bases, and 23 bases lay in between. CDR3: CASIQSGPAPRGELFF. In DNA, the CDR3 is TGTGCCAGCATTCAATCGGGGCCGGCCCCCCGGGGGGAGCTGTTTTTT.

In its sample, this clonotype was seen once. The junction shows a germline mismatch at one end, possibly a read error. V gene TRBV6-1 combines with J gene TRBJ1-1, with D hard to call. Germline V gene data show CDR1 as MNHNS and CDR2 as SASEGT. There are 8 residues in the CDR3. The CDR3 spells CVSSLKFF. The CDR3 DNA reads TGTGTCAGCAGTCTTAAGTTCTTT.

The rearrangement links TRBV20-1 to TRBJ2-7; possible D gene TRBD1, 6 bases. The CDR3 is 13 residues long. The V gene's germline CDR1 is DFQATT and CDR2 SNEGSKA (reference sequence). Trimming pared 3 bases from V and 3 bases from J, leaving 12 bases between. This chain's CDR3 is CSARTGTRYEQYF. CDR3 nucleotide sequence: TGCAGTGCTAGGACCGGGACACGCTACGAGCAGTACTTC.

The gene calls are TRBV27 and TRBJ1-5, with TRBD1 matching 10 bases. The V segment lost 0 bases and the J segment 5 bases; nucleotides outside the gene matches: 4. Germline CDR1 MNHEY, CDR2 SMNVEV (reference sequence). This CDR3 has 16 amino acids. Here the CDR3 reads CASSLSGTGVDQPQHF. The CDR3 DNA is TGTGCCAGCAGTTTATCCGGGACAGGGGTAGATCAGCCCCAGCATTTT.

The V gene is TRBV6-5, the J gene TRBJ1-1; the D gene is possibly TRBD1 (5 bases). The ends were cut back, 4 bases at V and 0 bases at J, with 18 bases in the middle. The CDR3 has 17 residues. Germline V gene lookup returns CDR1 MNHEY and CDR2 SVGAGI. The CDR3 DNA is TGTGCCAGCAGTTCAGACAGCTTAAGCCTTATGAACACTGAAGCTTTCTTT. It is translated as CASSSDSLSLMNTEAFF.

This sequence joins TRBV14 and TRBJ2-1; 8 positions match TRBD1. This CDR3 has 15 amino acids. Germline V gives CDR1 SGHDN, CDR2 FVKESK. Trimming took 4 bases from V and 5 from J; bases not matched to a gene: 7. The CDR3 sequence: CASSPRTGSHNEQFF. CDR3 DNA sequence: TGTGCCAGCAGCCCGCGGACAGGGAGCCACAATGAGCAGTTCTTC.

The V and J genes are TRBV6-5 and TRBJ2-3; D remains unclear. Per germline, CDR1 MNHEY and CDR2 SVGAGI. V was pared by 2 bases and J by 3 bases, with 6 bases between. CDR3 length: 13 amino acids. The CDR3 nucleotides are TGTGCCAGCAGTTACGACACTACAGATACGCAGTATTTT. This gives the protein CASSYDTTDTQYF.

The chain uses TRBV29-1 and TRBJ2-1, with D maybe TRBD1 (5 bases). The CDR3 spans 10 residues. Trimming pared 3 bases from V and 10 bases from J, leaving 7 bases between. Germline V lookup: CDR1 SQVTM, CDR2 ANQGSEA. CDR3 sequence: CSVEDTEQFF. The CDR3 DNA reads TGCAGCGTTGAGGACACAGAGCAGTTCTTC.

The rearrangement joins TRBV5-5 to TRBJ2-1; no firm D call. Germline assignment: CDR1 SGHKS and CDR2 YYEKEE (reference sequence). Trimming took off 6 bases at V and 0 bases at J, with 13 bases between the two ends. CDR3 length: 15 amino acids. CDR3 sequence: CASILGVSSYNEQFF. The DNA for the CDR3 is TGTGCCAGCATACTCGGTGTAAGCTCCTACAATGAGCAGTTCTTC.

This chain connects TRBV27 to TRBJ2-3, with D perhaps matching TRBD1 (5 bases). Trimming shortened V by 2 bases and J by 2 bases, and 17 bases separated the two germline ends. CDR1 is MNHEY and CDR2 is SMNVEV in the germline V gene (reference sequence). This CDR3 region has 17 residues. As DNA, the CDR3 is TGTGCCAGCAGTTTAGTGATGCCCCAGGGCATCACAGATACGCAGTATTTT. This translates into CASSLVMPQGITDTQYF.

The chain is built from TRBV23-1 and TRBJ2-4; 7 bases agree with TRBD1. TRBV23-1 belongs to the ORF category, with a function that is uncertain. The length of the CDR3 is 18 residues. V shed 2 bases, J shed 0 bases, and the junction held 10 bases outside the gene matches. CDR3 in DNA: TGCGCCAGCAGTCAAACCGCGACAGGGTGGGAAGCCAAAAACATTCAGTACTTC. Translation: CASSQTATGWEAKNIQYF.

This sequence joins TRBV4-3 and TRBJ1-1; 7 bases match TRBD1. This CDR3 has 17 residues. Germline V gene data show CDR1 as LGHNA and CDR2 as YSLEER. Unmatched junction bases numbered 12, after V lost 1 base and J lost 4 bases. The CDR3 reads CASSQGVAFYRGTEAFF. CDR3 DNA sequence: TGCGCCAGCAGCCAAGGAGTGGCCTTTTACAGGGGCACTGAAGCTTTCTTT.

The rearrangement joins TRBV19 to TRBJ2-1; 9 bases line up with TRBD2. Germline CDR1 LNHDA, CDR2 SQIVND (reference sequence). The CDR3 loop spans 16 amino acids. V lost 5 bases, J lost 8 bases, and 13 bases stayed unmatched. In nucleotides, the CDR3 is TGTGCCAGTAGTGCCCCCCCGCGGGGGGGCCGGGATGAGCAGTTCTTC. Encoded protein: CASSAPPRGGRDEQFF.